This T cell receptor beta chain appears in the sequencing data of a study of cytomegalovirus exposure and HLA in healthy donors listed by TCRdb under 2017. As for the study more broadly: The roughly 650 repertoires of the first cohort and the 95 to 150 validation repertoires were produced on the same platform, according to a later analysis. The study aimed to test whether signatures of past pathogen exposure could be identified by cataloging public T cell receptors. In addition to the first cohort of several hundred subjects, a separate validation cohort of 100 to 150 different subjects was used. High-throughput TCR immunosequencing, statistical association of individual TCRs with disease status, and machine learning were combined to predict cytomegalovirus infection status.

The library was obtained by the immunoSEQ multiplex PCR assay. Under the source paper's analysis protocol: A statistical classification framework was developed to diagnose cytomegalovirus status using the catalog of TCR beta chain sequences. As stored in TCRdb, this immuneACCESS dataset retains in-frame rearrangements with V and J assigned. A fraction of the clones does not appear; measured against another copy, unresolved V genes explain less than half of the discrepancy, and the remainder lacks a known reason. V and J calls and clone size come straight from that table; D and trimming were deduced from the DNA. The sample table shows around 150,000 clones, and about 90% are seen once. The ten largest clones take up 3% of the sample. For this clone: The clone's antigen remains unknown. Base qualities were left out, and no much larger clone turns up one base away.

Separate from the roughly 650-subject first cohort, the validation cohort of about 110 subjects was the group to which the donors belonged. CDR3 length: 18 amino acids, cysteine to phenylalanine. Of the read, only the CDR3 DNA is kept; its 54 bases are in frame from base 1. Broader findings and caveats from the paper: The classifier was reported to diagnose cytomegalovirus status with high specificity and sensitivity in both the original and validation cohorts. A later analysis found that TCRs clustered in the first cohort also tended to co-occur in the approximately 120 validation repertoires, with 94% of cluster scores above 0. Three of the identified cytomegalovirus-associated TCR beta chains were confirmed in vitro to be specific for cytomegalovirus antigens. In the study, some 160 TCR beta chains were listed as associated with cytomegalovirus. A later analysis had no HLA typing for the validation cohort, so co-occurrence there was scored across all 110 or so repertoires. While some public TCRs were present in many individuals, most TCR sequences turned up only very rarely across donors. It was suggested by the authors that the approach could potentially be generalized to other disease states and immunological phenotypes.

Sequenced sample: PBMCs. This clonotype was sampled from a woman aged 18-29 years in good health and CMV-seropositive. This sequence uses TRBV21-1 and TRBJ2-2; the DNA was not compared with TRBD1, the D call given in the table. TRBV21-1 is a pseudogene. The CDR3 amino acid sequence is: CASSKRDRALGDTGELFF. The nucleotide sequence reads TGTGCCAGCAGCAAGAGGGACAGGGCTCTAGGGGACACCGGGGAGCTGTTTTTT.